One and the same sample provided the 7 T cell receptor beta chains below, sequenced in a study of blood T cell repertoires in COVID-19. Generated by immunoSEQ multiplex PCR, the TCRdb table keeps only in-frame clones and is missing some. The sample gives approximately 99,000 clones, approximately 89% of which show up once; 20% is in the top ten. Material: peripheral blood. The receptors were gathered from a human donor in a cohort sampled during active COVID-19.

The rearrangement joins TRBV28 to TRBJ2-7; D gene unclear. The germline V gene encodes CDR1 MDHEN and CDR2 SYDVKM. The CDR3 is 13 amino acids. Deletions cut 1 base from V and 6 bases from J, with 10 bases between. CDR3 sequence (DNA): TGTGCCAGCAGTTTATTACATCTTGGCGAGCAGTACTTC. It encodes CASSLLHLGEQYF. Filled out from reference TRBV28 and TRBJ2-7, the complete variable domain reads DVKVTQSSRYLVKRTGEKVFLECVQDMDHENMFWYRQDPGLGLRLIYFSYDVKMKEKGDIPEGYSVSREKKERFSLILESASTNQTSMYLCASSLLHLGEQYFGPGTRLTVT.

The V call is TRBV9, the J call TRBJ1-1; D not certain. The CDR3 runs 15 residues. Germline V gene data show CDR1 as SGDLS and CDR2 as YYNGEE. V was shortened by 3 bases and J by 0 bases, with 12 bases between the two germline ends. CDR3 coding DNA: TGTGCCAGCAGCGCTTCGATTGGGCTGAACACTGAAGCTTTCTTT. Its translation: CASSASIGLNTEAFF.

Here the CDR3 reads CASSQPPDISSYNEQFF. As DNA, the CDR3 is TGCGCCAGCAGTCAACCCCCAGACATAAGCTCCTACAATGAGCAGTTCTTC. This sequence joins TRBV23-1 and TRBJ2-1; unclear D gene. TRBV23-1 is classed as an ORF, of uncertain function. V lost 2 bases, J lost 0 bases, and 14 bases lay in between. The CDR3 length is 17 residues.

The gene calls are TRBV13 and TRBJ1-4; maybe TRBD1 (6 bases). Trimming took off 5 bases at V and 8 bases at J, with 15 bases between the two ends. Germline-derived CDR1 and CDR2 are PRHDT and FYEKMQ (reference sequence). The CDR3 is made up of 14 amino acids. DNA of the CDR3: TGTGCCAGCAGCCTAGACAGGTTAAGCGAAAAACTGTTTTTT. It codes for CASSLDRLSEKLFF.

This clone was counted a single time. The chain links TRBV3-1 (or the pseudogene TRBV3-2) to TRBJ2-1; 14 bases are a match to TRBD2. Per germline, CDR1 LGHDT and CDR2 YNNKEL (reference sequence). Losses at the gene ends were 4 bases for V and 5 bases for J; bases not matched to a gene: 19. The CDR3 spans 21 residues. CDR3 nucleotides: TGTGCCAGCAGCCCATTTATCATGATGACTAGCGGGAGGGCGGGGAACAATGAGCAGTTCTTC. Protein sequence: CASSPFIMMTSGRAGNNEQFF.

The chain links TRBV18 to TRBJ1-2; D uncertain. In germline, CDR1 is KGHSH, CDR2 LQKENI. The V gene lost 0 bases and the J gene lost 4 bases, with 12 bases spanning the gap. This CDR3 spans 15 amino acids. CDR3 amino acids: CASSPPRVSGYGYTF. CDR3 bases: TGTGCCAGCTCACCACCACGGGTTTCGGGCTATGGCTACACCTTC.

The rearrangement uses TRBV4-1 and TRBJ1-1; perhaps TRBD1 as D (5 bases). This CDR3 region has 14 residues. V lost 3 bases, J lost 4 bases, and 12 bases lay in between. Germline V gene sequence: CDR1 MGHRA, CDR2 YSYEKL. Written as DNA, the CDR3 is TGCGCCAGCAGCCACCAGGGATGGGGCACTGAAGCTTTCTTT. Translated: CASSHQGWGTEAFF.